The source of this T cell receptor (beta chain) is a study of T cell changes during pregnancy in multiple sclerosis. V dropped 4 bases and J dropped 5 bases, with 15 bases sitting between them. CDR3 length: 15 amino acids. Germline assignment: CDR1 LNHDA and CDR2 SQIVND (reference sequence). TCRdb's table, derived via immunoSEQ multiplex PCR, lists solely in-frame clones and lacks some. The sample shows approximately 61,000 clones, roughly 86% of them seen only once. The chain links TRBV19 to TRBJ2-1; TRBD2 is a possible D gene (5 bases). Source: peripheral blood, taken in the first trimester of pregnancy. The source of this sequence is a female donor with multiple sclerosis, enrolled in a pregnancy study. The CDR3 coding sequence is TGTGCCAGTAGTAACCCGGGATTAGTCGACAATGAGCAGTTCTTC. This translates into CASSNPGLVDNEQFF.